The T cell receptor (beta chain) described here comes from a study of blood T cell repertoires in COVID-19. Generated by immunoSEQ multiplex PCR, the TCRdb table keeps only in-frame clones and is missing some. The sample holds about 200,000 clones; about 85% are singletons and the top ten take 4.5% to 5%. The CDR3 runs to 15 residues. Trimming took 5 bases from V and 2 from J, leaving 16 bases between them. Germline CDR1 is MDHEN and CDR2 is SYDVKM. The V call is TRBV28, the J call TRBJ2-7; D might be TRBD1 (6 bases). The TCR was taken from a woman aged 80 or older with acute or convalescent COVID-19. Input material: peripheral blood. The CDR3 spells CASSDARGGPYEQYF. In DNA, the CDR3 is TGTGCCAGCAGTGACGCCAGGGGTGGCCCCTACGAGCAGTACTTC.